Following are 30 T cell receptor beta chains from one sample sequenced in a study of TIL therapy for anti-PD-1-resistant metastatic lung cancer. This was the immunoSEQ v3 assay. Clones were sequenced by immunoSEQ multiplex PCR, and TCRdb holds only the in-frame ones, with some missing. The sample yields under 55,000 clones, 79% seen once. This sample's time point: pre-treatment sample, taken before nivolumab and TIL therapy. Sequenced here: blood, sampled at baseline. These receptors originate from a woman between 30 and 80 years old with non-small cell lung cancer.

This clone has only one observation. The chain has TRBV27 and TRBJ2-1; tentatively, D is TRBD2 (6 bases). Trimming stripped 3 bases from V and 1 base from J, with 10 bases between. The CDR3 is made up of 15 amino acids. The germline CDR1 and CDR2 sequences are MNHEY and SMNVEV (reference sequence). The CDR3 DNA follows: TGTGCCAGCAGTTTCGGGAGTTGGTCCTACAATGAGCAGTTCTTC. It is translated as CASSFGSWSYNEQFF.

V gene TRBV18 combines with J gene TRBJ1-5; weak D call: TRBD1 (6 bases). The CDR3 runs to 13 residues. In germline, CDR1 is KGHSH, CDR2 LQKENI. Trimming removed 0 bases at V and 9 bases at J, with 9 bases between. CDR3 DNA: TGTGCCAGCTCACCACCATCCAGGGGGCCCCAGCATTTT. Translated, it gives CASSPPSRGPQHF.

This chain links TRBV5-6 with TRBJ1-1; maybe TRBD1 (5 bases). Germline CDR1 and CDR2: SGHDT and YYEEEE. The CDR3 covers 14 residues. V lost 0 bases and J lost 5, with 11 bases in between. The CDR3: CASSLERGWTEAFF. CDR3 sequence (DNA): TGTGCCAGCAGCTTGGAAAGGGGATGGACTGAAGCTTTCTTT. The full variable domain, in which reference TRBV5-6 and TRBJ1-1 provide the parts outside the CDR3, is DAGVTQSPTHLIKTRGQQVTLRCSPKSGHDTVSWYQQALGQGPQFIFQYYEEEERQRGNFPDRFSGHQFPNYSSELNVNALLLGDSALYLCASSLERGWTEAFFGQGTRLTVV.

The genes are TRBV28 and TRBJ1-1; perhaps TRBD1 as D (5 bases). Deletions cut 5 bases from V and 4 bases from J, with 17 bases between. This CDR3 is built from 15 residues. The germline V gene has CDR1 MDHEN and CDR2 SYDVKM. CDR3 nucleotides: TGTGCCAGCAGTCCCCAAGTCGGGGCTCGCACTGAAGCTTTCTTT. This translates into CASSPQVGARTEAFF.

The chain is built from TRBV6-6 and TRBJ1-5; 8 bases fit TRBD1. V lost 4 bases to trimming and J lost 4 bases; unmatched junction nucleotides: 6. Germline-derived CDR1 and CDR2 are MNHNY and SVGAGI (reference sequence). CDR3 length: 15 residues. The DNA of the CDR3 is TGTGCCAGCAGTTCCCCGACAGGGGATAATCAGCCCCAGCATTTT. It codes for CASSSPTGDNQPQHF.

J is TRBJ2-3 and V is TRBV29-1; D perhaps matches TRBD2 (6 bases). Trimming left V 5 bases short and J 0 bases short, with 15 bases between. There are 15 residues in the CDR3. Germline V gene sequence: CDR1 SQVTM, CDR2 ANQGSEA. The CDR3 spells CSVSFGSSSTDTQYF. CDR3 DNA sequence: TGCAGCGTTAGTTTCGGGAGCTCAAGCACAGATACGCAGTATTTT.

The chain carries TRBV7-2 and TRBJ2-2; 7 bases align to TRBD2. Germline V gene lookup returns CDR1 SGHTA and CDR2 FQGNSA. After removal of 2 bases from V and 5 bases from J, the junction contained 8 bases not matched to a gene. The CDR3 sequence is 16 residues long. CDR3 nucleotides: TGTGCCAGCAGCTTAAGTAGAACCGGGGGGACCGGGGAGCTGTTTTTT. The encoded protein is CASSLSRTGGTGELFF.

The count of this clone is one. The rearrangement links TRBV19 to TRBJ2-1; 7 bases line up with TRBD1. Germline CDR1 is LNHDA and CDR2 is SQIVND (reference sequence). Germline trimming cut 3 bases from V and 4 bases from J; bases unmatched to any gene: 6. The CDR3 loop spans 15 amino acids. The CDR3 is CASSMAQGQYNEQFF. The DNA for the CDR3 is TGTGCCAGTAGTATGGCACAGGGACAGTACAATGAGCAGTTCTTC.

This chain uses TRBV29-1 with TRBJ2-1, with TRBD2 matching 12 bases. The germline gives CDR1 SQVTM, CDR2 ANQGSEA. The CDR3 runs to 15 residues. V lost 7 bases to trimming and J lost 7 bases; unmatched junction nucleotides: 11. Written as DNA, the CDR3 is TGCAGCGCCCTTCCTCGGACTAGCGGGATAAATGAGCAGTTCTTC. Encoded protein: CSALPRTSGINEQFF.

The chain recombines TRBV5-8 with TRBJ2-2; TRBD1 or TRBD2 may be the D gene (5 bases each). The germline V gene encodes CDR1 SGHTS and CDR2 YDEGEE. The germline V and J ends were trimmed by 0 bases and 0 bases, with 9 bases remaining between them. The CDR3 runs 16 residues. This chain's CDR3 is CASSLAGTANTGELFF. The CDR3 region has the DNA TGTGCCAGCAGCTTGGCCGGGACGGCGAACACCGGGGAGCTGTTTTTT.

The gene calls are TRBV7-9 and TRBJ2-1, with 7 bases that match TRBD1. This CDR3 spans 15 amino acids. From germline, CDR1 is SEHNR and CDR2 FQNEAQ (reference sequence). The V and J ends lost 4 bases and 1 base, in that order; junction bases with no gene match: 4. CDR3 residues: CASSSLDRSYNEQFF. DNA of the CDR3: TGTGCCAGCAGCTCCTTGGACAGGTCCTACAATGAGCAGTTCTTC.

The V and J genes are TRBV6-5 and TRBJ1-1; no definite D call. The V and J ends lost 2 bases and 0 bases respectively, with 13 bases between them. The CDR3 is 16 residues long. Per germline, CDR1 MNHEY and CDR2 SVGAGI. CDR3 nucleotides: TGTGCCAGCAGTTACCAATGGGGAAACATGAACACTGAAGCTTTCTTT. Translating it yields CASSYQWGNMNTEAFF.

The chain has TRBV11-3 and TRBJ2-1; 7 nucleotides line up with TRBD2. The J segment lost 0 bases and the V segment lost 5 bases, leaving 10 bases of the junction unmatched. Germline CDR1 SGHNT, CDR2 YENEEA. The CDR3 is 17 amino acids. DNA of the CDR3: TGTGCCAGCAGCCCCGGGGGGTCCTTTAGCTCCTACAATGAGCAGTTCTTC. Translating gives CASSPGGSFSSYNEQFF.

This chain links TRBV6-5 with TRBJ2-7; D is perhaps TRBD1 (5 bases). The CDR3 contains 15 residues. Germline V CDR1 and CDR2: MNHEY, SVGAGI. V was clipped by 0 bases and J by 4 bases, with 13 bases between them. As DNA, the CDR3 is TGTGCCAGCAGTTACTCGAAGGGGCCTCCATACGAGCAGTACTTC. Translated, it gives CASSYSKGPPYEQYF.

This rearrangement joins TRBV19 to TRBJ1-1; D ambiguous. The CDR3 sequence is 15 residues long. V was trimmed by 10 bases and J by 2 bases, leaving 20 bases between them. Germline V CDR1 and CDR2: LNHDA, SQIVND (reference sequence). CDR3 sequence reads: CATSGEGGLNTEAFF. The CDR3 DNA follows: TGTGCCACCTCTGGGGAGGGAGGCCTCAACACTGAAGCTTTCTTT.

This chain links TRBV18 with TRBJ1-2; no clear D gene. With 2 bases removed from V and 4 bases from J, the gap between germline ends came to 11 bases. The V gene's germline CDR1 is KGHSH and CDR2 LQKENI. The CDR3 extends over 14 amino acids. CDR3 nucleotide sequence: TGTGCCAGCTCACCAATGGACGAAATCTATGGCTACACCTTC. It translates to CASSPMDEIYGYTF.

The chain combines TRBV18 with TRBJ1-1; D gene unclear. The length of the CDR3 is 16 residues. Germline CDR1 is KGHSH and CDR2 is LQKENI. V was pared by 1 base and J by 3 bases, with 15 bases between. This chain's CDR3 is CASSPREASWDTEAFF. The DNA of the CDR3 is TGTGCCAGCTCACCACGAGAGGCCAGCTGGGACACTGAAGCTTTCTTT.

The chain uses TRBV14 and TRBJ2-5; D not certain. The germline V gene has CDR1 SGHDN and CDR2 FVKESK. V gave up 1 base and J gave up 5 bases, with 14 bases separating them. CDR3 length equals 15 residues. CDR3 in DNA: TGTGCCAGCAGCCAAGGGGTAGGGATTCTCGAGACCCAGTACTTC. This gives the protein CASSQGVGILETQYF.

The chain combines TRBV13 with TRBJ2-1; 14 bases agree with TRBD2. CDR1 and CDR2 from the germline V gene are PRHDT and FYEKMQ (reference sequence). The junction had 3 bases not matched to a gene; V was cut back by 4 bases and J by 1 base. The CDR3 loop spans 17 amino acids. For the CDR3, the DNA is TGTGCCAGCAGCTCGGGACTAGCGGGGGATTCCTACAATGAGCAGTTCTTC. Its protein is CASSSGLAGDSYNEQFF.

The CDR3 region is CSVEDHMTPQETQYF. In DNA, the CDR3 is TGCAGCGTTGAAGATCATATGACCCCCCAAGAGACCCAGTACTTC. The rearrangement links TRBV29-1 to TRBJ2-5; unclear D gene. The length of the CDR3 is 15 residues. CDR1 is SQVTM and CDR2 is ANQGSEA in the germline V gene. Trimming took off 0 bases at V and 1 base at J, with 12 bases between the two ends.

V and J are TRBV5-1 and TRBJ1-5; 10 bases fit TRBD1. Germline CDR1 reads SGHRS; CDR2 reads YFSETQ. With V trimmed by 4 bases and J by 2 bases, 3 bases remained unmatched. The CDR3 runs to 15 residues. CDR3 nucleotide sequence: TGCGCCAGCAGCCCCGGGACAGGGGGCAATCAGCCCCAGCATTTT. It translates to CASSPGTGGNQPQHF. The full variable domain, rest sourced from reference TRBV5-1 and TRBJ1-5, is KAGVTQTPRYLIKTRGQQVTLSCSPISGHRSVSWYQQTPGQGLQFLFEYFSETQRNKGNFPGRFSGRQFSNSRSEMNVSTLELGDSALYLCASSPGTGGNQPQHFGDGTRLSIL.

V gene TRBV7-8 combines with J gene TRBJ1-1; D possibly corresponds to TRBD1 (5 bases). The CDR3 sequence is 16 residues long. Germline loops: CDR1 SGHVS, CDR2 FQNEAQ. The germline V and J ends were trimmed by 1 base and 3 bases, with 15 bases remaining between them. CDR3 sequence reads: CASSLEYSRGDTEAFF. In DNA, the CDR3 is TGTGCCAGCAGCTTAGAATATTCTCGGGGGGACACTGAAGCTTTCTTT.

This chain uses TRBV7-2 with TRBJ1-2, with D possibly being TRBD1 (5 bases). Germline CDR1 SGHTA, CDR2 FQGNSA. V lost 2 bases and J lost 5, with 9 bases in between. CDR3 length equals 13 residues. CDR3 DNA: TGTGCCAGCAGCTTAAGGCAGGGTTATGGCTACACCTTC. Translating it yields CASSLRQGYGYTF. Full variable domain (missing parts from reference TRBV7-2 and TRBJ1-2): GAGVSQSPSNKVTEKGKDVELRCDPISGHTALYWYRQSLGQGLEFLIYFQGNSAPDKSGLPSDRFSAERTGGSVSTLTIQRTQQEDSAVYLCASSLRQGYGYTFGSGTRLTVV.

The rearrangement joins TRBV7-3 to TRBJ2-2, with a weak D call TRBD2 (5 bases). The CDR3 runs 16 residues. The germline V gene encodes CDR1 SGHTA and CDR2 FQGTGA. Between the trimmed V and J ends, which lost 0 bases and 5 bases, there was a span of 13 bases. CDR3 region: CASSLTARARTGELFF. In nucleotides, the CDR3 is TGTGCCAGCAGCTTAACGGCGCGGGCGAGGACCGGGGAGCTGTTTTTT. Combining the CDR3 with reference TRBV7-3 and TRBJ2-2 gives the whole variable domain GAGVSQTPSNKVTEKGKYVELRCDPISGHTALYWYRQSLGQGPEFLIYFQGTGAADDSGLPNDRFFAVRPEGSVSTLKIQRTERGDSAVYLCASSLTARARTGELFFGEGSRLTVL.

The chain links TRBV18 to TRBJ2-3; 12 positions agree with TRBD2. V trimming: 2 bases; J trimming: 2 bases; junction bases outside the gene matches: 8. The CDR3 loop spans 18 amino acids. CDR1 and CDR2 (germline): KGHSH, LQKENI. CDR3 region: CASSPNPSGRAITDTQYF. CDR3 nucleotide sequence: TGTGCCAGCTCACCAAATCCTAGCGGGAGGGCCATCACAGATACGCAGTATTTT. Full variable domain (missing parts from reference TRBV18 and TRBJ2-3): NAGVMQNPRHLVRRRGQEARLRCSPMKGHSHVYWYRQLPEEGLKFMVYLQKENIIDESGMPKERFSAEFPKEGPSILRIQQVVRGDSAAYFCASSPNPSGRAITDTQYFGPGTRLTVL.

This clone was counted a single time. V usage is TRBV11-2 and J usage is TRBJ2-1, with TRBD2 as a possible D gene (7 bases). V dropped 4 bases and J dropped 3 bases, with 16 bases sitting between them. This CDR3 region has 16 residues. CDR1 SGHAT and CDR2 FQNNGV come from the germline V gene. This CDR3 is CASSSRAGADYNEQFF. The CDR3 nucleotides read TGTGCCAGCAGCTCGAGGGCGGGGGCCGACTACAATGAGCAGTTCTTC.

The V and J genes are TRBV6-5 and TRBJ1-1, with 7 nucleotides matching TRBD1. The V and J ends lost 5 bases and 4 bases, in that order; junction bases with no gene match: 7. The V gene's germline CDR1 is MNHEY and CDR2 SVGAGI. This CDR3 is 14 amino acids long. CDR3 in amino acids: CASSLKQGSTEAFF. The CDR3, as DNA: TGTGCCAGCAGTCTCAAACAGGGGTCCACTGAAGCTTTCTTT.

This chain uses TRBV5-6 with TRBJ2-1; D is possibly TRBD1 or TRBD2 (5 bases each). CDR1 and CDR2 from the germline V gene are SGHDT and YYEEEE. CDR3 length: 16 amino acids. The germline V and J ends were trimmed by 2 bases and 3 bases, with 15 bases remaining between them. As DNA, the CDR3 is TGTGCCAGCAGCTTCAACCGGGACCCTCGCTACAATGAGCAGTTCTTC. It encodes CASSFNRDPRYNEQFF. The full variable domain, in which reference TRBV5-6 and TRBJ2-1 provide the parts outside the CDR3, is DAGVTQSPTHLIKTRGQQVTLRCSPKSGHDTVSWYQQALGQGPQFIFQYYEEEERQRGNFPDRFSGHQFPNYSSELNVNALLLGDSALYLCASSFNRDPRYNEQFFGPGTRLTVL.

This clone showed up just once. This chain uses TRBV7-2 with TRBJ1-5; possible D gene TRBD1, 6 bases. This CDR3 region has 15 residues. Germline V lookup: CDR1 SGHTA, CDR2 FQGNSA. V shed 5 bases and J shed 0 bases, with 11 bases lying between them. The CDR3 coding sequence is TGTGCCAGCAGCCTACAGGGCAGTAGCAATCAGCCCCAGCATTTT. Translating it yields CASSLQGSSNQPQHF.

The chain links TRBV11-3 to TRBJ2-7, with D perhaps TRBD1 (6 bases). Germline CDR1 SGHNT, CDR2 YENEEA. The CDR3 covers 13 residues. The ends were cut back, 5 bases at V and 0 bases at J, with 8 bases in the middle. The CDR3 DNA is TGTGCCAGCAGCATACAGGGCTCCTACGAGCAGTACTTC. Its translation is CASSIQGSYEQYF. The variable domain in full, completed from reference TRBV11-3 and TRBJ2-7, reads EAGVVQSPRYKIIEKKQPVAFWCNPISGHNTLYWYLQNLGQGPELLIRYENEEAVDDSQLPKDRFSAERLKGVDSTLKIQPAELGDSAVYLCASSIQGSYEQYFGPGTRLTVT.